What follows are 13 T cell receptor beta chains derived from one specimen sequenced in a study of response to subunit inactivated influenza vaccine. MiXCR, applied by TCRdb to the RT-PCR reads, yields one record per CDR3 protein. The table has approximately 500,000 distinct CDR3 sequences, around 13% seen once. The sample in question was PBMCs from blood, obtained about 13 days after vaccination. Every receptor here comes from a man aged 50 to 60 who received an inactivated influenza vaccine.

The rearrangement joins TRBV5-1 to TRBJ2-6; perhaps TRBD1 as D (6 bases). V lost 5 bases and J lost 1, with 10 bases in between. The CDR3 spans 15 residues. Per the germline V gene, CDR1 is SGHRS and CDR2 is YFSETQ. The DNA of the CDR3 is TGCGCCAGCAGTTTCGGACAGTCTGGGGCCAACGTCCTGACTTTC. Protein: CASSFGQSGANVLTF.

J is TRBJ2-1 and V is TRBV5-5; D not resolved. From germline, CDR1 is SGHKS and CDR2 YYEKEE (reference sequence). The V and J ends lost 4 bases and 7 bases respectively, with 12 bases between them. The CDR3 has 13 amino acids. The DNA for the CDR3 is TGTGCCAGCAGCCCCGGCGCGGAGAATGAGCAGTTCTTC. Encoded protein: CASSPGAENEQFF. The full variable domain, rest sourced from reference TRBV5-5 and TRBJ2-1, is DAGVTQSPTHLIKTRGQQVTLRCSPISGHKSVSWYQQVLGQGPQFIFQYYEKEERGRGNFPDRFSARQFPNYSSELNVNALLLGDSALYLCASSPGAENEQFFGPGTRLTVL.

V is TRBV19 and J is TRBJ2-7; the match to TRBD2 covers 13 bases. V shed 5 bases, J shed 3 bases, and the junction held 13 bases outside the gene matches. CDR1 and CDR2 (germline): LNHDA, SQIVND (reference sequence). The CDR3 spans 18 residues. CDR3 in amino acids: CASSRGLAGVSTNYEQYF. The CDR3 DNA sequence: TGTGCCAGTAGTCGCGGACTAGCGGGAGTATCTACTAACTACGAGCAGTACTTC. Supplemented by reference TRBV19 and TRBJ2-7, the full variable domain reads DGGITQSPKYLFRKEGQNVTLSCEQNLNHDAMYWYRQDPGQGLRLIYYSQIVNDFQKGDIAEGYSVSREKKESFPLTVTSAQKNPTAFYLCASSRGLAGVSTNYEQYFGPGTRLTVT.

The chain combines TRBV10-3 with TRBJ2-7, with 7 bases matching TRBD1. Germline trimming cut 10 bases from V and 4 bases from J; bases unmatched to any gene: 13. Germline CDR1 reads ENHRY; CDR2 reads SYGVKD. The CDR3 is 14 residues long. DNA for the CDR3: TGTGCCAGTGTCCGCGGACAGGACAAGTACGAGCAGTACTTC. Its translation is CASVRGQDKYEQYF.

Here the CDR3 DNA reads TGTGCCAGCAGGGGGCTGGTTGAGCAGTTCTTC. It yields the protein CASRGLVEQFF. The chain couples TRBV11-2 to TRBJ2-1; weak D call: TRBD1 (5 bases). V lost 6 bases, J lost 9 bases, and 9 bases lay in between. The germline CDR1 and CDR2 sequences are SGHAT and FQNNGV. The CDR3 totals 11 residues. The variable domain in full, with the rest retrieved from reference TRBV11-2 and TRBJ2-1, is EAGVAQSPRYKIIEKRQSVAFWCNPISGHATLYWYQQILGQGPKLLIQFQNNGVVDDSQLPKDRFSAERLKGVDSTLKIQPAKLEDSAVYLCASRGLVEQFFGPGTRLTVL.

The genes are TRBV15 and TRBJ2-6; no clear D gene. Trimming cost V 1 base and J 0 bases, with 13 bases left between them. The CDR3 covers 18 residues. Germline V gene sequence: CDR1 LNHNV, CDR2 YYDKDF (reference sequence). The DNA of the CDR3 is TGTGCCACCAGCAGAGGTTCTGTGCTCCTCTCTGGGGCCAACGTCCTGACTTTC. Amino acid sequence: CATSRGSVLLSGANVLTF.

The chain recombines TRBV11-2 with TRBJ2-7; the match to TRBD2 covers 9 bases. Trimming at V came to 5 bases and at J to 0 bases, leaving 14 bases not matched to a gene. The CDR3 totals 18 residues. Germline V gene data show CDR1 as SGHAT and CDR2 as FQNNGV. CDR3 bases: TGTGCCAGCAGCGCATGGGTCCGGGCTAGCGGGACCTCCTACGAGCAGTACTTC. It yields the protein CASSAWVRASGTSYEQYF.

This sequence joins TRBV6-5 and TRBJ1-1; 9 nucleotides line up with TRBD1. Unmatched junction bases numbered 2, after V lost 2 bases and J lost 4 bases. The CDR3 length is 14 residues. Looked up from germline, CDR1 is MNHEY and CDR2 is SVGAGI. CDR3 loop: CASSYRTGVTEAFF. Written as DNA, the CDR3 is TGTGCCAGCAGTTACCGGACAGGGGTCACTGAAGCTTTCTTT.

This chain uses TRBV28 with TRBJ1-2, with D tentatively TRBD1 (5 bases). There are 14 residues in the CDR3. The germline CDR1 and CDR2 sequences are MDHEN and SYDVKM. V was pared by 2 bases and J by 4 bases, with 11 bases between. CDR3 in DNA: TGTGCCAGCAGTTTAGGTGCAGGGAGCTATGGCTACACCTTC. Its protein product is CASSLGAGSYGYTF.

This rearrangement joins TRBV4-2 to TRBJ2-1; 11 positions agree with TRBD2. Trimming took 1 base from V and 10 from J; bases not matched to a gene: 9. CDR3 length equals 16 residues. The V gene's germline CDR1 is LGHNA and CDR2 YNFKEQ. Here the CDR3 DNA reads TGTGCCAGCAGCCAAGGGTCTGAGCTAGCGGGGGGAGAGCAGTTCTTC. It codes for CASSQGSELAGGEQFF.

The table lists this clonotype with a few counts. The CDR3 bases are TGCAGTGCTAGAGTGAGGGGGCGCTTAGATACGCAGTATTTT. This translates into CSARVRGRLDTQYF. The chain is built from TRBV20-1 and TRBJ2-3, with TRBD1 matching 7 bases. Losses at the gene ends were 1 base for V and 5 bases for J; bases not matched to a gene: 6. The CDR3 is 14 residues long. Germline V gene data show CDR1 as DFQATT and CDR2 as SNEGSKA (reference sequence).

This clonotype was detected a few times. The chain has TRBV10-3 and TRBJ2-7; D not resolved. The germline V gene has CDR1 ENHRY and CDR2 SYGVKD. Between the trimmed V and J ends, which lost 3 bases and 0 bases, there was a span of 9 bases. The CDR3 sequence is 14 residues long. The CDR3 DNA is TGTGCCATCAGTGACGGGTGGATCTCCTACGAGCAGTACTTC. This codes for CAISDGWISYEQYF.

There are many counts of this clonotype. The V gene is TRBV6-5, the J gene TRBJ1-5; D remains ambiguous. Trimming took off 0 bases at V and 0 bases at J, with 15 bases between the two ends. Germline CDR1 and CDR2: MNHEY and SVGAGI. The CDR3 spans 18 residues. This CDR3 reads CASSYSLLGGHSNQPQHF. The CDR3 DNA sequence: TGTGCCAGCAGTTACTCCTTACTGGGTGGCCATAGCAATCAGCCCCAGCATTTT.